Below, one T cell receptor beta chain is given with its context. This sample stems from a study of blood T cell repertoires in COVID-19. Overall study: Sites across the United States, Italy and Spain contributed samples from acute and convalescent COVID-19. T cells, B-cell-depleted T cells, or PBMCs supplied cDNA or gDNA.

Source study methods: Reference gene primers were amplified, and this amplification served to estimate nucleated cell counts. Here immunoSEQ multiplex PCR was the method, and the copy in TCRdb shows in-frame clones only, minus some. V and J calls plus clone size are reproduced from that table; the DNA served to infer D and trimming. The sample records a few hundred thousand clones, around 83% being singletons. This CDR3 region has 12 residues. CDR1 SEHNR and CDR2 FQNEAQ come from the germline V gene (reference sequence). V was trimmed by 7 bases and J by 6 bases, leaving 13 bases between them. This clonotype was sampled from a man aged 18 to 30 with active or convalescent COVID-19. This chain joins TRBV7-9 and TRBJ2-7; TRBD1 is a possible D gene (6 bases). The sample comprised peripheral blood. The CDR3 loop is CASTMTGGEQYF. DNA of the CDR3: TGTGCCAGCACCATGACAGGCGGCGAGCAGTACTTC.